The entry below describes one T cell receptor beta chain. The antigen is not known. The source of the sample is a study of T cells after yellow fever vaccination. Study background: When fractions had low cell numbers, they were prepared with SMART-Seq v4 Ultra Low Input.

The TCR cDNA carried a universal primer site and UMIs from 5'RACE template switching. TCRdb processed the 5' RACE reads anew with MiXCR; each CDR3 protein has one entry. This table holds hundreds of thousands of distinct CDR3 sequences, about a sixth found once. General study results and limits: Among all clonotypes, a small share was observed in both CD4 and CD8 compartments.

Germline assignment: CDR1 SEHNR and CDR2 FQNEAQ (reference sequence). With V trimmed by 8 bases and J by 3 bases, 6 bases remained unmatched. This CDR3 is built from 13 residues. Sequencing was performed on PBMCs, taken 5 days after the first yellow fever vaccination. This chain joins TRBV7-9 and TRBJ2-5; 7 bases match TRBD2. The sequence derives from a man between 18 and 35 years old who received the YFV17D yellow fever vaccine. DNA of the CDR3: TGTGCCAGCCGTACTAGCGCAGAAGAGACCCAGTACTTC. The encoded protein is CASRTSAEETQYF.